This T cell receptor (beta chain) originates from a study of OX40 agonist ivuxolimab in advanced cancers. Across the whole study: Those treated in dose escalation had hepatocellular carcinoma, melanoma, renal cell cancer or head and neck cancer. Cohort: 80% to 85% men, mean age about 60, aged about 20 to 79.

Study conclusions and caveats: Antigen specificity was not determined for the expanded peripheral T cells.

About this clone itself: Its antigen remains unknown.

The CDR3 spans 11 residues. In germline, CDR1 is MNHNS, CDR2 SASEGT. The V and J ends lost 7 bases and 9 bases respectively, with 12 bases between them. Assay: immunoSEQ multiplex PCR; the TCRdb copy retains only in-frame clones and omits some. The data hold about 81,000 clones, with around 85% observed a single time. The rearrangement links TRBV6-1 to TRBJ1-2, with D unclear. The receptor comes from an adult with an advanced solid tumor such as melanoma, head and neck, liver or kidney cancer. The source material was CD4+ or CD8+ T cells sorted from blood, sampled in a trial of the OX40 agonist ivuxolimab. CDR3 sequence (DNA): TGTGCCAGCATGGGCGAAACAAGCTACACCTTC. Protein: CASMGETSYTF.